This T cell receptor beta chain was observed in a study of CD8+CD57+ T cells in acquired aplastic anemia. Study-wide results and caveats: In common between the patients and the controls were some 29 CD8+ CDR3 sequences.

V lost 5 bases and J lost 0, with 14 bases in between. The CDR3 has 16 residues. In germline, CDR1 is LNHDA, CDR2 SQIVND (reference sequence). In its sample, this clonotype was seen many times. What it recognizes is unknown. The use of genomic DNA as template underpinned the TCR beta VDJ and CDR3 profiling. TCRdb used MiXCR to reprocess the reads, holding one entry per CDR3 protein. This table holds 200,000 to 250,000 distinct CDR3 sequences, 30% to 40% found once. The chain combines TRBV19 with TRBJ1-5, with D perhaps matching TRBD1 (5 bases). Sample: sorted CD4+, CD8+, or CD8+CD57+ T cells (not recorded which) from PBMCs. The sequence was obtained from a human donor in good health, serving as a control. The chain's CDR3 is CASSSGRQDSNQPQHF. CDR3 bases: TGTGCCAGTAGTTCAGGGAGGCAGGATAGCAATCAGCCCCAGCATTTT.